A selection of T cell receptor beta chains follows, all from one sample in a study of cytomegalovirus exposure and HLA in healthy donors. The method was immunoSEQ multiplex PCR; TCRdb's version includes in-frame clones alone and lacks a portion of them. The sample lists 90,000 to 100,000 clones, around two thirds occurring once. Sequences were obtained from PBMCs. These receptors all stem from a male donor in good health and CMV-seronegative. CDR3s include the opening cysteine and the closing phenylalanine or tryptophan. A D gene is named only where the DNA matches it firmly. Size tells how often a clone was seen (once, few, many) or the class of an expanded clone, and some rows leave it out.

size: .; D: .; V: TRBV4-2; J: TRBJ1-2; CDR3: CASSQDLARLTINYGYTF; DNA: TGTGCCAGCAGCCAAGATTTGGCCAGGCTTACAATTAACTATGGCTACACCTTC
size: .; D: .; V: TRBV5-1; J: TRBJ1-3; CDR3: CASSPGETSGNTIYF; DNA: TGCGCCAGCAGCCCCGGAGAAACTTCTGGAAACACCATATATTTT
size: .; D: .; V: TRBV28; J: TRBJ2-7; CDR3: CASPRGRGKQQYF; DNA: TGTGCCAGCCCCCGGGGAAGAGGTAAACAGCAGTACTTC
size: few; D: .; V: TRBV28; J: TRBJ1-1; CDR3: CASSLGRNTEAFF; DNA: TGTGCCAGCAGTTTAGGGCGGAACACTGAAGCTTTCTTT
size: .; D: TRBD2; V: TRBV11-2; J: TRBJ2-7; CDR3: CASSLNPGLAGEVEQYF; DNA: TGTGCCAGCAGCCTAAACCCCGGACTAGCGGGAGAGGTCGAGCAGTACTTC
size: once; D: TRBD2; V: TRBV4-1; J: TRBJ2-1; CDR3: CASSPLARGSSYNEQFF; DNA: TGCGCCAGCAGCCCACTAGCGCGAGGAAGCTCCTACAATGAGCAGTTCTTC
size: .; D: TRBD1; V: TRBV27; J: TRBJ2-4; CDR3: CASSSTGVGYKNIQYF; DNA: TGTGCCAGCAGTTCTACAGGGGTGGGTTACAAAAACATTCAGTACTTC
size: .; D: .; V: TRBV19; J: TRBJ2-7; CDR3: CASSIGATVSYEQYF; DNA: TGTGCCAGTAGTATAGGGGCGACGGTATCCTACGAGCAGTACTTC
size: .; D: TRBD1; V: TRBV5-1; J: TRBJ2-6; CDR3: CASSLGDRGLAGANVLTF; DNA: TGCGCCAGCAGCCTGGGGGACAGGGGCTTAGCTGGGGCCAACGTCCTGACTTTC
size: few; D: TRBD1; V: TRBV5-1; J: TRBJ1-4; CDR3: CASSLAPGQGYEKLFF; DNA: TGCGCCAGCAGCTTGGCCCCGGGACAGGGGTATGAAAAACTGTTTTTT
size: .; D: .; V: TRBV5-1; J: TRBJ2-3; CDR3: CASSLVVGLTDTQYF; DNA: TGCGCCAGCAGCTTGGTTGTGGGACTCACAGATACGCAGTATTTT
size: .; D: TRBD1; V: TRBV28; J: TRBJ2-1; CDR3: CASSSLPGQGAGLGYNEQFF; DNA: TGTGCCAGCAGTTCGCTACCGGGACAGGGGGCCGGTTTGGGTTACAATGAGCAGTTCTTC
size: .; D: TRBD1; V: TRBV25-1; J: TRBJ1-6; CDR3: CASSGSGGAGNSPLHF; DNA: TGTGCCAGCAGCGGATCAGGGGGCGCAGGAAATTCACCCCTCCACTTT
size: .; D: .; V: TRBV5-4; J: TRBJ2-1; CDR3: CASTTTRGDEQFF; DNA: TGTGCCAGCACGACGACCAGGGGCGATGAGCAGTTCTTC
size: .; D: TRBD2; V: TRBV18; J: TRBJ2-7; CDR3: CASSPGLAGGPYEQYF; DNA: TGTGCCAGCTCACCGGGACTAGCGGGAGGGCCCTACGAGCAGTACTTC
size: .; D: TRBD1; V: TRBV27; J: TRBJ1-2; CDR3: CASSLFRPGTGNGYTF; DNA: TGTGCCAGCAGTTTATTCCGTCCCGGGACAGGGAATGGCTACACCTTC
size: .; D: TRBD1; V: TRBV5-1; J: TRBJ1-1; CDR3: CASSLEGASNTEAFF; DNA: TGCGCCAGCAGCTTGGAGGGGGCTTCGAACACTGAAGCTTTCTTT
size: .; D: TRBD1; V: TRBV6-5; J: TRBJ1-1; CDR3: CASRHRGGNTEAFF; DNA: TGTGCCAGCAGGCACAGGGGTGGGAACACTGAAGCTTTCTTT
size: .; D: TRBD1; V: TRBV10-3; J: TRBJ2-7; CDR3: CAINLTQGVSLPEQYF; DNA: TGTGCCATCAATCTAACCCAGGGGGTGTCCCTTCCCGAGCAGTACTTC
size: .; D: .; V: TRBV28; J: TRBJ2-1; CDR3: CASSFLGLNNEQFF; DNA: TGTGCCAGCAGTTTCCTTGGGCTCAACAATGAGCAGTTCTTC
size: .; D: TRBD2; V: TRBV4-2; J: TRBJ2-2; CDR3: CASSQDALAGGRTLTGELFF; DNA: TGTGCCAGCAGCCAAGACGCTTTAGCGGGAGGCCGTACTCTCACCGGGGAGCTGTTTTTT
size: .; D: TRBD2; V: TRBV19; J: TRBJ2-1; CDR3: CASNGTSAYNEQFF; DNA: TGTGCCAGTAATGGGACTAGCGCCTACAATGAGCAGTTCTTC
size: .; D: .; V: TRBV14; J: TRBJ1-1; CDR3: CASSGRQGGEAFF; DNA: TGTGCCAGCAGCGGGAGACAAGGAGGGGAAGCTTTCTTT
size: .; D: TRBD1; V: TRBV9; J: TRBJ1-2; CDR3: CASSPQGTGGHYGYTF; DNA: TGTGCCAGCAGCCCGCAAGGGACAGGGGGCCACTATGGCTACACCTTC
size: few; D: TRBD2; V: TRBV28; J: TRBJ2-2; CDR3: CASRGPKGGTDTGELFF; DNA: TGTGCCAGCAGAGGCCCGAAGGGAGGGACGGACACCGGGGAGCTGTTTTTT
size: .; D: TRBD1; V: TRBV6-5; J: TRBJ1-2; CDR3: CASSYRTGGGYTF; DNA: TGTGCCAGCAGTTACCGGACAGGGGGTGGCTACACCTTC
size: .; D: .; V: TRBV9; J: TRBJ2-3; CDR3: CASSKRTVSTDTQYF; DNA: TGTGCCAGCAGCAAGCGGACAGTAAGCACAGATACGCAGTATTTT
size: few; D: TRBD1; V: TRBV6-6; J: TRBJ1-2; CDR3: CASSYSPGQGGYTF; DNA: TGTGCCAGCAGTTACTCGCCGGGACAGGGAGGCTACACCTTC
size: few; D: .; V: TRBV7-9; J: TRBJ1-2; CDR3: CASSHREGRGVYTF; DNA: TGTGCCAGCAGCCACAGGGAGGGTCGTGGTGTCTACACCTTC
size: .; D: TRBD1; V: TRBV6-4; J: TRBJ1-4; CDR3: CASSDTGGADEKLFF; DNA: TGTGCCAGCAGTGACACAGGGGGCGCGGATGAAAAACTGTTTTTT
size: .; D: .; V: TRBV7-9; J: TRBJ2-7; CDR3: CASSNAATYEQYF; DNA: TGTGCCAGCAGCAATGCGGCCACCTACGAGCAGTACTTC
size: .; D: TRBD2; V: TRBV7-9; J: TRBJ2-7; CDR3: CASSLVGGRAPYEQYF; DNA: TGTGCCAGCAGCTTAGTGGGCGGGAGGGCCCCCTACGAGCAGTACTTC
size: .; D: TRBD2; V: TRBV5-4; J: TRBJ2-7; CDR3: CASSLGLAGIYEQYF; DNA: TGTGCCAGCAGCTTAGGACTAGCGGGAATCTACGAGCAGTACTTC
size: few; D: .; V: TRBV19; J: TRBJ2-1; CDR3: CASSKLSGGYNEQFF; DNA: TGTGCCAGTAGTAAACTAAGCGGAGGCTACAATGAGCAGTTCTTC
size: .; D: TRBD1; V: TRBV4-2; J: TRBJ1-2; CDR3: CASSQDRARGHGDTF; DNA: TGTGCCAGCAGCCAAGATAGGGCCAGGGGGCATGGAGACACCTTC
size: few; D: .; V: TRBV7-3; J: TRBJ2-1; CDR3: CASSRERASLNEQFF; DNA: TGTGCCAGCAGCCGTGAGCGGGCTTCCCTCAATGAGCAGTTCTTC
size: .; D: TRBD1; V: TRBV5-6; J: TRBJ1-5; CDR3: CASSLGGGVNQPQHF; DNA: TGTGCCAGCAGCTTGGGAGGGGGCGTTAATCAGCCCCAGCATTTT
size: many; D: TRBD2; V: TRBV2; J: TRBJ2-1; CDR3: CASSDDEAGWGEQFF; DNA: TGTGCCAGCAGTGACGATGAAGCGGGATGGGGTGAGCAGTTCTTC
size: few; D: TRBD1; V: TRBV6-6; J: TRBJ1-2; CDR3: CASSYSDRGQGGYTF; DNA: TGTGCCAGCAGTTACTCCGACAGGGGGCAAGGGGGCTACACCTTC
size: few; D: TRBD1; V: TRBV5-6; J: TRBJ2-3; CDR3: CASRDSITDTQYF; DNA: TGTGCCAGTAGGGACAGTATCACAGATACGCAGTATTTT
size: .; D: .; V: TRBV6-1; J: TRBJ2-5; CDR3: CASSDDPGSTIQETQYF; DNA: TGTGCCAGCAGTGATGACCCAGGGTCCACAATACAAGAGACCCAGTACTTC
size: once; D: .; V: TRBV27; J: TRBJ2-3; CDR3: CASSSKPGVGTDTQYF; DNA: TGTGCCAGCAGTTCCAAGCCCGGGGTGGGCACAGATACGCAGTATTTT
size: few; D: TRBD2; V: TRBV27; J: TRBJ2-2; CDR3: CASSLYASGLITGELFF; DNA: TGTGCCAGCAGTTTATATGCTAGCGGGCTAATCACCGGGGAGCTGTTTTTT
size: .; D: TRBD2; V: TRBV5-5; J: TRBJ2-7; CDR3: CASSLLASGSYEQYF; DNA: TGTGCCAGCAGCTTGCTGGCTAGCGGGAGCTACGAGCAGTACTTC
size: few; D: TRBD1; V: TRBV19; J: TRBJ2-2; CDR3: CATQRQGNTGELFF; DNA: TGTGCCACACAGCGACAGGGGAACACCGGGGAGCTGTTTTTT
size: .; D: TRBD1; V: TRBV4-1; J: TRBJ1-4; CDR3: CASSQGDRWDRGLEKLFF; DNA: TGCGCCAGCAGCCAAGGGGACAGGTGGGACAGGGGTCTTGAAAAACTGTTTTTT
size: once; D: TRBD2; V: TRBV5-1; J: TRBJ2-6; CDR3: CASSSRTSGSPGANVLTF; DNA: TGCGCCAGCAGCTCCAGGACTAGCGGGAGCCCTGGGGCCAACGTCCTGACTTTC
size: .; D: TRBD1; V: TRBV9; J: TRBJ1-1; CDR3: CASSPDRGPRYSTEAFF; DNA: TGTGCCAGCAGCCCGGACAGGGGCCCAAGGTATAGCACTGAAGCTTTCTTT
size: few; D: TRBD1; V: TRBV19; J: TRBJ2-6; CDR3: CASSIGTATGANVLTF; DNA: TGTGCCAGTAGTATTGGGACAGCCACGGGGGCCAACGTCCTGACTTTC
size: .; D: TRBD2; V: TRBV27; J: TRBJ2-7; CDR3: CASSSGLAGGYEQYF; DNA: TGTGCCAGCAGCTCTGGGCTAGCGGGAGGGTACGAGCAGTACTTC
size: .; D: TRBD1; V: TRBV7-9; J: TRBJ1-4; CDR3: CASRPNTGDANEKLFF; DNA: TGTGCCAGCAGACCGAATACAGGGGACGCTAATGAAAAACTGTTTTTT